The clone carrying this T cell receptor beta chain was seen at least ten times. This sample stems from a study of early T cells in non-severe SARS-CoV-2 infection. About the research overall: The authors sequenced bulk RNA from unsorted whole blood, leaving chains unpaired.

Using its own MiXCR run on the 5' RACE reads, TCRdb lists one record per CDR3 protein. The sample contains over 95,000 distinct CDR3 sequences, over 15% of which appear only once. The V end lost 6 bases, the J end lost 1 base, and 24 bases lay between the germline ends. This CDR3 comprises 18 residues. Germline values: CDR1 LNHDA, CDR2 SQIVND (reference sequence). The sequenced sample was whole blood. The clonotype originates from an adult who was a healthcare worker with PCR-confirmed SARS-CoV-2 infection or an uninfected control (not recorded which). The chain has TRBV19 and TRBJ1-1; possible D gene TRBD1, 5 bases. The CDR3 here is CASRTYTGRPRENTEAFF. As DNA, the CDR3 is TGTGCCAGTAGAACCTACACGGGACGGCCCCGAGAGAACACTGAAGCTTTCTTT.